These 9 T cell receptor beta chains were sequenced from one sample in a study of TIL therapy for anti-PD-1-resistant metastatic lung cancer. The immunoSEQ assay was v3. TCRdb keeps only in-frame clones here, not all; method: immunoSEQ multiplex PCR. The sample includes 15,000 to 20,000 clones, roughly 80% of them seen just once. Time point described: pre-treatment sample, taken before nivolumab and TIL therapy. The sequenced sample was blood, obtained at baseline. The receptors were gathered from a person aged 30 to 80 with non-small cell lung cancer.

The V gene is TRBV5-1, the J gene TRBJ2-3, with D hard to call. V lost 4 bases and J 4 bases, leaving 13 bases between the germline ends. This CDR3 spans 14 amino acids. The germline V gene encodes CDR1 SGHRS and CDR2 YFSETQ. This CDR3 is CASSGSGPPDTQYF. The CDR3 region has the DNA TGCGCCAGCAGCGGATCCGGGCCTCCAGATACGCAGTATTTT. The full variable domain, its missing parts supplied by reference TRBV5-1 and TRBJ2-3, is KAGVTQTPRYLIKTRGQQVTLSCSPISGHRSVSWYQQTPGQGLQFLFEYFSETQRNKGNFPGRFSGRQFSNSRSEMNVSTLELGDSALYLCASSGSGPPDTQYFGPGTRLTVL.

The chain carries TRBV28 and TRBJ2-1, with D hard to call. CDR1 is MDHEN, CDR2 SYDVKM, per germline. CDR3 length: 13 amino acids. V was pared by 6 bases and J by 9 bases, with 15 bases between. CDR3: CASRGLGRSEQFF. The CDR3 bases are TGTGCCAGCAGGGGTTTAGGCAGGTCTGAGCAGTTCTTC.

The genes are TRBV5-1 and TRBJ2-7; 7 bases match TRBD2. This CDR3 region has 15 residues. Germline CDR1 and CDR2: SGHRS and YFSETQ. The trim removed 0 bases at V and 2 bases at J, leaving 5 bases unmatched. The CDR3 DNA follows: TGCGCCAGCAGCTTGGATCCGGGAGGCGCCTACGAGCAGTACTTC. Amino acid sequence: CASSLDPGGAYEQYF.

This sequence joins TRBV5-4 and TRBJ2-3; D is tentatively TRBD1 or TRBD2 (7 bases each). This CDR3 comprises 15 residues. Looked up from germline, CDR1 is SGHNT and CDR2 is YYREEE (reference sequence). V lost 4 bases and J 1 base, leaving 13 bases between the germline ends. CDR3 DNA: TGTGCCAGCAGCCAGGGGGGGGGTGGCACAGATACGCAGTATTTT. This gives the protein CASSQGGGGTDTQYF.

This sequence joins TRBV4-3 and TRBJ1-6; 7 bases align to TRBD1. The CDR3 has 15 amino acids. The trim removed 2 bases at V and 6 bases at J, leaving 4 bases unmatched. Germline CDR1 LGHNA, CDR2 YSLEER. This CDR3 is CASSQPGTANSPLHF. For the CDR3, the DNA is TGCGCCAGCAGCCAACCTGGGACAGCTAATTCACCCCTCCACTTT.

This clone has only a few counts. The chain combines TRBV19 with TRBJ1-1, with TRBD1 matching over 7 bases. The CDR3 totals 14 residues. With V trimmed by 5 bases and J by 5 bases, 8 bases remained unmatched. Germline CDR1 is LNHDA and CDR2 is SQIVND (reference sequence). This chain's CDR3 is CASSLDRVGTEAFF. As DNA, the CDR3 is TGTGCCAGTAGTCTTGACAGGGTTGGGACTGAAGCTTTCTTT.

The chain uses TRBV15 and TRBJ1-5; 9 bases map to TRBD1. Germline assignment: CDR1 LNHNV and CDR2 YYDKDF (reference sequence). Trimming took 0 bases from V and 0 from J; bases not matched to a gene: 21. The CDR3 sequence is 23 residues long. The CDR3 sequence: CATSRDLWTGEDQPFHSNQPQHF. DNA of the CDR3: TGTGCCACCAGCAGAGATTTGTGGACAGGGGAGGACCAACCCTTTCATAGCAATCAGCCCCAGCATTTT.

The rearrangement uses TRBV5-1 and TRBJ1-2, with TRBD1 identical over 7 bases. This CDR3 region has 14 residues. The V and J ends lost 1 base and 8 bases, in that order; junction bases with no gene match: 8. Germline assignment: CDR1 SGHRS and CDR2 YFSETQ. CDR3 nucleotide sequence: TGCGCCAGCAGCTTGCGGGAGGGGGCTGGCGGCTACACCTTC. Translation: CASSLREGAGGYTF. Using reference TRBV5-1 and TRBJ1-2 for the parts outside the CDR3, the full variable domain is KAGVTQTPRYLIKTRGQQVTLSCSPISGHRSVSWYQQTPGQGLQFLFEYFSETQRNKGNFPGRFSGRQFSNSRSEMNVSTLELGDSALYLCASSLREGAGGYTFGSGTRLTVV.

V usage is TRBV28 and J usage is TRBJ2-6; no clear D gene. Germline values: CDR1 MDHEN, CDR2 SYDVKM. V dropped 3 bases and J dropped 2 bases, with 11 bases sitting between them. This CDR3 has 16 residues. CDR3 region: CASSFGPSTGANVLTF. The CDR3 DNA reads as TGTGCCAGCAGTTTCGGTCCCTCTACTGGGGCCAACGTCCTGACTTTC.